This T cell receptor beta chain was sequenced for a study of cytomegalovirus exposure and HLA in healthy donors. As for the study in general: Ancestry clustering placed 70% to 90% of approximately 420 genotyped donors in the Caucasian-associated cluster. Study-wide findings and caveats: Sequencing artifact likely explains a cluster of highly shared sequence variants. Reportedly, a later analysis found an Asian-associated ancestry cluster had fewer N-insertions than the roughly 700-donor mean. Reports state that TCR beta sequences accurately predicted most subjects' HLA-A and HLA-B alleles.

A note on this clone: Its target is not known.

Germline CDR1 and CDR2: SNHLY and FYNNEI. The V and J ends lost 8 bases and 2 bases, in that order; junction bases with no gene match: 4. This CDR3 comprises 13 residues. 13 Jbeta primers and 60 Vbeta primers were used for the PCR. TCRdb's copy holds only in-frame clones and misses some; the assay was immunoSEQ multiplex PCR. This table has 160,000 or so clones, approximately 72% appearing once. The sequence was collected from a human donor in good health. The rearrangement joins TRBV2 to TRBJ2-5; 8 bases align to TRBD2. The sequenced material came from PBMCs. The CDR3 is CASWGGGQETQYF. DNA of the CDR3: TGTGCCAGCTGGGGCGGGGGGCAAGAGACCCAGTACTTC.